The clone carrying this T cell receptor (beta chain) was observed many times. These data originate in a study of low-dose radiotherapy and immunotherapy resistance in tumors. Study-wide background: Ipilimumab 1 mg/kg every six weeks, together with nivolumab 240 mg every two weeks, was given intravenously to patients. The study administered intravenous cyclophosphamide at 200 mg/m2 every two weeks, one day ahead of radiation and immunotherapy.

Regarding time point: after trial treatment. Treatment noted: LDRT plus nivolumab, ipilimumab, low-dose cyclophosphamide and aspirin (RACIN trial). V dropped 6 bases and J dropped 0 bases, with 9 bases sitting between them. The CDR3 contains 14 residues. CDR1 and CDR2 from the germline V gene are MDHEN and SYDVKM. Covering alpha and beta chains, TRAV- and TRBV-specific primers were used for the first-strand cDNA. Amplification, which lasted about 20 PCR cycles, used a constant-region primer and V-primer adapter to amplify TCRs. Via MiXCR, TCRdb re-called the reads, giving one row per CDR3 protein. The repertoire holds roughly 95,000 distinct CDR3 sequences, under 25% seen once, with more than 10% in the top ten.

This specimen was PBMCs, taken after low-dose radiotherapy plus immunotherapy. The chain combines TRBV28 with TRBJ1-3; no clear D. The sequence was obtained from a female donor with ovarian cancer. The CDR3 region has the DNA TGTGCCAGCAGAGTCCTCCTCTCTGGAAACACCATATATTTT. This gives the protein CASRVLLSGNTIYF.